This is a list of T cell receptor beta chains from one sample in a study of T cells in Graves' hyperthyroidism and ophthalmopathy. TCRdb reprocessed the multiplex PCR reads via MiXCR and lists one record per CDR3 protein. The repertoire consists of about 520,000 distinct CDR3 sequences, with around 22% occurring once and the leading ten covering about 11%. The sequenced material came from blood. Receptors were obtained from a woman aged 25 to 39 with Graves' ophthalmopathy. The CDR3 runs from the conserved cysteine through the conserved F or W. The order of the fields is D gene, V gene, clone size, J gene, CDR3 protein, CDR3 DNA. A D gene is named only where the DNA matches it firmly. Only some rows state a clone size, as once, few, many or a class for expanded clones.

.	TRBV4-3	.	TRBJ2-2	CASSQDWAGTNTGELFF	TGCGCCAGCAGCCAAGATTGGGCGGGGACGAACACCGGGGAGCTGTTTTTT
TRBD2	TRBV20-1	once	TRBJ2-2	CSARLAENTGELFF	TGCAGTGCGCGGCTAGCGGAGAACACCGGGGAGCTGTTTTTT
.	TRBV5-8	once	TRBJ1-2	CASSPDSLNYGYTF	TGTGCCAGCAGCCCGGACAGCCTGAACTATGGCTACACCTTC
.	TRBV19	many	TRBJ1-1	CASKSISTPINTEAFF	TGTGCCAGTAAAAGTATTTCCACGCCGATAAACACTGAAGCTTTCTTT
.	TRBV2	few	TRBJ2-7	CARGNTGTEPYEQYF	TGTGCCAGGGGGAACACCGGGACGGAACCCTACGAGCAGTACTTC
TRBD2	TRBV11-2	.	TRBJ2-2	CASSPRLAGGHTGELFF	TGTGCCAGCAGCCCCCGACTAGCGGGGGGGCATACCGGGGAGCTGTTTTTT
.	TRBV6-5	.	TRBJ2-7	CASSLGPGFSYEQYF	TGTGCCAGCAGTTTAGGTCCAGGGTTCTCCTACGAGCAGTACTTC
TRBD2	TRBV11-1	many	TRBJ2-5	CASSLSSGGAQIQETQYF	TGTGCCAGCAGCTTATCTAGCGGGGGGGCCCAAATACAAGAGACCCAGTACTTC
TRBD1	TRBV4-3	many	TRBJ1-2	CASSLGQRGYTF	TGCGCCAGCAGCCTGGGACAGCGGGGCTACACCTTC
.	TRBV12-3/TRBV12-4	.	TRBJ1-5	CASSRSGSSQPQHF	TGTGCCAGCAGTCGATCAGGGAGCAGTCAGCCCCAGCATTTT
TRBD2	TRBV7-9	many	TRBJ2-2	CASSQGLAGTGELFF	TGTGCCAGCAGCCAGGGACTAGCGGGCACCGGGGAGCTGTTTTTT
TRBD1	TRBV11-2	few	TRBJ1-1	CASSLNYRGGTEAFF	TGTGCCAGCAGCTTAAACTACAGGGGAGGGACTGAAGCTTTCTTT
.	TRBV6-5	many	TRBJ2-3	CASSSNRGGMDTQYF	TGTGCCAGCAGTTCCAACAGGGGGGGGATGGATACGCAGTATTTT
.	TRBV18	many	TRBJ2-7	CASSQRADHYEQYF	TGTGCCAGCTCACAGCGTGCCGACCACTACGAGCAGTACTTC
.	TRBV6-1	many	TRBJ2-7	CASSTGMHSHEQYF	TGTGCCAGCAGTACCGGGATGCACTCCCACGAGCAGTACTTC
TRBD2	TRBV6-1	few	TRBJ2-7	CASSVGGTLSYEQYF	TGTGCCAGCAGTGTCGGGGGGACCCTCTCCTACGAGCAGTACTTC
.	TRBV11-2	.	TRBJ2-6	CASTWGTTANVLTF	TGTGCCAGCACCTGGGGGACGACAGCTAACGTCCTGACTTTC
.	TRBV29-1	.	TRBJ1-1	CSVGQNRMNTEAFF	TGCAGCGTTGGACAGAACAGGATGAACACTGAAGCTTTCTTT
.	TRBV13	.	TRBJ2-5	CASSLGEHPQETQYF	TGTGCCAGCAGCTTAGGAGAACACCCCCAAGAGACCCAGTACTTC
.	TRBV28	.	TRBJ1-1	CASSLPRGRATEAFF	TGTGCCAGCAGTTTACCCCGGGGGAGGGCCACTGAAGCTTTCTTT
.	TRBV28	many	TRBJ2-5	CASRQTQQETQYF	TGTGCCAGCAGACAGACACAGCAAGAGACCCAGTACTTC
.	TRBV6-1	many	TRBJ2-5	CASTRLGNQETQYF	TGTGCCAGCACTCGACTAGGAAACCAAGAGACCCAGTACTTC
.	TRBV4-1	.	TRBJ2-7	CASSQPMQGPYEQYF	TGCGCCAGCAGCCAACCTATGCAGGGTCCCTACGAGCAGTACTTC
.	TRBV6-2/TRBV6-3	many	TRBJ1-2	CASSQPGAFLGYTF	TGTGCCAGCAGCCAACCCGGGGCCTTTCTCGGCTACACCTTC
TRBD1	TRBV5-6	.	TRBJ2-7	CASSPGTAALWEQYF	TGTGCCAGCAGCCCGGGGACAGCGGCCCTCTGGGAGCAGTACTTC
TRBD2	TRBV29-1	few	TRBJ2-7	CSVVRMSGSPEQYF	TGCAGCGTTGTTCGGATGAGCGGGAGCCCCGAGCAGTACTTC
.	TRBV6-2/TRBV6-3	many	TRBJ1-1	CASSYLGGREAEAFF	TGTGCCAGCAGTTATCTCGGGGGGCGCGAGGCTGAAGCTTTCTTT
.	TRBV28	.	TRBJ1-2	CASSFGNPDLLISYTF	TGTGCCAGCAGTTTCGGTAATCCGGATCTCCTCATAAGCTACACCTTC
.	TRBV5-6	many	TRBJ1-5	CASSLTNQPQHF	TGTGCCAGCAGCCTGACTAATCAGCCCCAGCATTTT
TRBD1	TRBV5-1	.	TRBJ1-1	CASSGQQGATEAFF	TGCGCCAGCAGCGGCCAACAGGGGGCAACTGAAGCTTTCTTT
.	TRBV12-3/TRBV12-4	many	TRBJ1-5	CASIRGGLGSNQPQHF	TGTGCCAGCATCCGAGGAGGGTTGGGGAGCAATCAGCCCCAGCATTTT
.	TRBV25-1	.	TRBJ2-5	CASSERYETQYF	TGTGCCAGCAGTGAGCGTTATGAGACCCAGTACTTC
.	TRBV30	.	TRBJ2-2	CAWSLQGTGELFF	TGTGCCTGGAGTCTTCAGGGTACCGGGGAGCTGTTTTTT
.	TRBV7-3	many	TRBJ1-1	CASSDTSRGNTEAFF	TGTGCCAGCAGCGATACTTCAAGGGGGAACACTGAAGCTTTCTTT
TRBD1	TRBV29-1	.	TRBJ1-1	CSVVRGLGAFF	TGCAGCGTGGTCAGGGGGCTTGGAGCTTTCTTT
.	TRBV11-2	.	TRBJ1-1	CASSLEGAGEAFF	TGTGCCAGCAGCTTAGAGGGGGCTGGTGAAGCTTTCTTT
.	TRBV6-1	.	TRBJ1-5	CASSEAIWGGEANQPQHF	TGTGCCAGCAGTGAGGCGATTTGGGGGGGCGAGGCCAATCAGCCCCAGCATTTT
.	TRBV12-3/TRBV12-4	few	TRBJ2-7	CASTPSDRPYEQYF	TGTGCCAGCACCCCCAGCGACAGACCCTACGAGCAGTACTTC
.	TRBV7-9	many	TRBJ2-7	CASSLEGGVYEQYF	TGTGCCAGCAGCCTAGAAGGGGGTGTCTACGAGCAGTACTTC
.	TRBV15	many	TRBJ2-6	CATSKQGSGANVLTF	TGTGCCACCAGCAAACAGGGTTCTGGGGCCAACGTCCTGACTTTC
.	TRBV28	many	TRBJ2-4	CASSPKNIQYF	TGTGCCAGCAGTCCCAAAAACATTCAGTACTTC
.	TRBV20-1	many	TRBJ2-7	CSASDVSSASYEQYF	TGCAGTGCTAGTGATGTATCTTCCGCGAGTTACGAGCAGTACTTC
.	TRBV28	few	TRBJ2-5	CASRGAKETQYF	TGTGCCAGCAGGGGAGCCAAAGAGACCCAGTACTTC
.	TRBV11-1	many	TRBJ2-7	CASSPFLGEGRLGEQYF	TGTGCCAGCAGCCCCTTTTTGGGTGAGGGTCGTCTAGGCGAGCAGTACTTC
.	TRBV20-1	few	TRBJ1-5	CSAVGQRHYSNQPQHF	TGCAGTGCGGTCGGACAGAGACATTATAGCAATCAGCCCCAGCATTTT
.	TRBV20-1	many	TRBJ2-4	CSAAQDIQYF	TGCAGTGCTGCCCAGGACATTCAGTACTTC
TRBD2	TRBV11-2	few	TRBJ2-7	CASSLMGVAGSYEQYF	TGTGCCAGCAGCTTAATGGGAGTAGCGGGCTCCTACGAGCAGTACTTC
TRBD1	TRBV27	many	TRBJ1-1	CASRRDRGFRDTEAFF	TGTGCCAGCAGGCGAGACAGGGGGTTTCGTGACACTGAAGCTTTCTTT
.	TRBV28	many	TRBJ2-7	CASSFKTAGPYEQYF	TGTGCCAGCAGTTTTAAAACGGCGGGGCCCTACGAGCAGTACTTC
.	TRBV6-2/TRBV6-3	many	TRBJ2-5	CASSYEDRETQYF	TGTGCCAGCAGTTACGAGGATCGGGAGACCCAGTACTTC